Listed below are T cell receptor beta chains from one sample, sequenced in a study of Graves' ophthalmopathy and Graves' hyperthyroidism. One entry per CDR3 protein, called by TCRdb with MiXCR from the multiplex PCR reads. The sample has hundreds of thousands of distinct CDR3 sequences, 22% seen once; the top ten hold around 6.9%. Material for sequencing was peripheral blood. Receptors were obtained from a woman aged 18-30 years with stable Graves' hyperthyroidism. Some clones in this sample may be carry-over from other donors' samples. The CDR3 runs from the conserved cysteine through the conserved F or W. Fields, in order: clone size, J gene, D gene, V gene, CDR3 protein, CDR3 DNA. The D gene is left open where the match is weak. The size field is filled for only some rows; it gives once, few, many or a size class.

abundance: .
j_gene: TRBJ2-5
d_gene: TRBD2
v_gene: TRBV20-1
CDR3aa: CSARDRTSGAPVEQYF
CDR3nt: TGCAGTGCTAGAGATCGGACTAGCGGGGCCCCTGTGGAGCAGTACTTC

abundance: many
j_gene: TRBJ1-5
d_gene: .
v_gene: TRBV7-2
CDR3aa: CASSLVLEGWPQHF
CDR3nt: TGTGCCAGCAGCTTAGTCCTAGAGGGGTGGCCCCAGCATTTT

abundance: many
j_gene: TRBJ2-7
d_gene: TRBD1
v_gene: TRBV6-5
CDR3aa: CASSYSQGGNYEQYF
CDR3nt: TGTGCCAGCAGTTACTCACAGGGGGGAAACTACGAGCAGTACTTC

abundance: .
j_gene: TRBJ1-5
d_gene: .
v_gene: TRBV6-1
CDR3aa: CATSAGRSIQPQHF
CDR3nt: TGTGCCACGTCCGCTGGCAGGTCGATTCAGCCCCAGCATTTT

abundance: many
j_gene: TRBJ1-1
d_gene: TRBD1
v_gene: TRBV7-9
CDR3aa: CASSADRGMNTEAFF
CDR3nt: TGTGCCAGCAGCGCCGACAGGGGAATGAACACTGAAGCTTTCTTT

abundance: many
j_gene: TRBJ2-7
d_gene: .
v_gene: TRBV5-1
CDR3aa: CASSLRPRTDYEQYF
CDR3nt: TGCGCCAGCAGCTTGCGGCCTCGGACGGACTACGAGCAGTACTTC

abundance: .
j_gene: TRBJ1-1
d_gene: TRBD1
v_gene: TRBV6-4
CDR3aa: CASGWTGEAFF
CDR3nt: TGTGCCAGCGGTTGGACAGGGGAAGCTTTCTTT

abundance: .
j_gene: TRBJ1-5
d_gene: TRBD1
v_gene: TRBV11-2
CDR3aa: CASSSAGDRVVRSNQPQHF
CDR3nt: TGTGCCAGCAGCTCCGCAGGGGACAGGGTCGTTAGGAGCAATCAGCCCCAGCATTTT

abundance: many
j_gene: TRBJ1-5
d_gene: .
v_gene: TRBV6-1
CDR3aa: CATQTTGDSNQPQHF
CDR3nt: TGTGCCACCCAGACCACGGGGGATAGCAATCAGCCCCAGCATTTT

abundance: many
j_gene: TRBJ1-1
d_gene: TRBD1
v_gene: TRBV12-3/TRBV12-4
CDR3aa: CASSPGTGGNMNTEAFF
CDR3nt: TGTGCCAGCAGTCCCGGGACAGGGGGAAACATGAACACTGAAGCTTTCTTT

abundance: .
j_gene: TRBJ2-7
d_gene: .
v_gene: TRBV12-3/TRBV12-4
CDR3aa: CASSLKGTGPYEQYF
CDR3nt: TGTGCCAGCAGTTTAAAGGGAACAGGACCCTACGAGCAGTACTTC

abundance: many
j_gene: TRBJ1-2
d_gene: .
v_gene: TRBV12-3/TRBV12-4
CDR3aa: CASSSATLYGYTF
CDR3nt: TGTGCCAGCAGTTCAGCGACCCTCTATGGCTACACCTTC

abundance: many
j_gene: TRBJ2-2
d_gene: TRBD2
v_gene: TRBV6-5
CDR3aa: CASRAGGQVAGELFF
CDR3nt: TGTGCCAGCAGGGCGGGAGGGCAGGTAGCCGGGGAGCTGTTTTTT

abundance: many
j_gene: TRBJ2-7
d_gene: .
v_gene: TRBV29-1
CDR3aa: CSVEERGEGTTSSYEQYF
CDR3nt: TGCAGCGTTGAAGAACGAGGGGAGGGGACAACGAGCTCCTACGAGCAGTACTTC

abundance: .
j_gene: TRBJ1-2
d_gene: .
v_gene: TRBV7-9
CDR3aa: CASSLDRWDGYTF
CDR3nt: TGTGCCAGCAGCTTAGACAGGTGGGATGGCTACACCTTC

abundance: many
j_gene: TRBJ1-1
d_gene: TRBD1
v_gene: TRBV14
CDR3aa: CASIPTGVNTEAFF
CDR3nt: TGTGCCAGCATACCAACAGGGGTGAACACTGAAGCTTTCTTT

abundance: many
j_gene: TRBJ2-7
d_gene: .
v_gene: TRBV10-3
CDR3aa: CATREESGPYEQYF
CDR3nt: TGTGCCACTCGCGAAGAGAGCGGACCCTACGAGCAGTACTTC

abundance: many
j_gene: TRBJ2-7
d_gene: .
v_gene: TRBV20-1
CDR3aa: CSARGSSEQYF
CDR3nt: TGCAGTGCTAGAGGGTCCTCCGAGCAGTACTTC

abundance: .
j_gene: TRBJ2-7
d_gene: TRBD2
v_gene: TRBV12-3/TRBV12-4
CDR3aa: CASSTLAGSSYEQYF
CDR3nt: TGTGCCAGCAGTACTCTAGCGGGTAGCTCCTACGAGCAGTACTTC

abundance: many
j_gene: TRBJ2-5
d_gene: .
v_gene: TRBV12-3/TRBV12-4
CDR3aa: CASSLKLTALGEETQYF
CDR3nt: TGTGCCAGCAGTTTAAAATTGACAGCGTTGGGGGAAGAGACCCAGTACTTC

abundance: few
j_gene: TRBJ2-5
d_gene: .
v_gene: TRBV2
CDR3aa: CASSVGLQETQYF
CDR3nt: TGTGCCAGCAGTGTTGGTTTGCAAGAGACCCAGTACTTC

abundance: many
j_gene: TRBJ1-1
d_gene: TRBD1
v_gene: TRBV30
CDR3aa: CAWGDSGTEAFF
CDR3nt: TGTGCCTGGGGGGACAGTGGCACTGAAGCTTTCTTT

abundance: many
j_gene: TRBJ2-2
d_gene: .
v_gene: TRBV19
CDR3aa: CASSIKGFTGELFF
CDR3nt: TGTGCCAGTAGTATAAAGGGGTTCACCGGGGAGCTGTTTTTT

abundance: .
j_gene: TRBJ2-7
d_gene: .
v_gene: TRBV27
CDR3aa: CASSLRDNSYEQYF
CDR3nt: TGTGCCAGCAGTCTTCGGGACAACTCCTACGAGCAGTACTTC

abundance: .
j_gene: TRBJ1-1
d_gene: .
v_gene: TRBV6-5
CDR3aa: CASSYSLAGDTEAFF
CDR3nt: TGTGCCAGCAGTTACTCTTTGGCAGGGGACACTGAAGCTTTCTTT

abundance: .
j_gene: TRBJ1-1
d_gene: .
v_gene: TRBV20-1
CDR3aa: CSARDLGSTEAFF
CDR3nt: TGCAGTGCTAGAGATCTCGGGTCCACTGAAGCTTTCTTT

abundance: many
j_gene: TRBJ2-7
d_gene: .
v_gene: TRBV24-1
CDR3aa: CATSRGPREQYF
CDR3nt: TGTGCCACCAGTCGCGGGCCGAGGGAGCAGTACTTC

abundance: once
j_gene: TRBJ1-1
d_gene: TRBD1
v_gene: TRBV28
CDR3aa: CASSSWDRGVTEAFF
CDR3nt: TGTGCCAGCAGTTCCTGGGACAGGGGGGTCACTGAAGCTTTCTTT

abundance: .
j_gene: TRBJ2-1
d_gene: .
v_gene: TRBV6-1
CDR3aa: CASSGRRRDEQFF
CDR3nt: TGTGCCAGCAGCGGCAGGCGACGGGATGAGCAGTTCTTC

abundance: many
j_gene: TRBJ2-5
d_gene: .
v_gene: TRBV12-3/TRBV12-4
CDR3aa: CASSLMNRGGETQYF
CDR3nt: TGTGCCAGCAGTTTAATGAACAGGGGAGGAGAGACCCAGTACTTC

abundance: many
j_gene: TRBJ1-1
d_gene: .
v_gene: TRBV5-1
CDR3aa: CASSPQELNTEAFF
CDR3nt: TGCGCCAGCAGCCCACAGGAGCTGAACACTGAAGCTTTCTTT

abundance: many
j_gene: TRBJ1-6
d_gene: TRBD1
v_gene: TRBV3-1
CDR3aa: CASSSLLRGSSYNSPLHF
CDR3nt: TGTGCCAGCAGCTCCCTTCTCAGGGGGAGCTCCTATAATTCACCCCTCCACTTT

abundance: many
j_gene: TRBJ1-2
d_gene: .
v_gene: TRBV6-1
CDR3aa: CASSTRRSFYGYTF
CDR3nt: TGTGCCAGCAGTACCCGGCGCAGTTTCTATGGCTACACCTTC

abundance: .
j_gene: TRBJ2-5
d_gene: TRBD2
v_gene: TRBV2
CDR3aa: CASRAGLGKETQYF
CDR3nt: TGTGCCAGCAGGGCGGGACTAGGCAAAGAGACCCAGTACTTC

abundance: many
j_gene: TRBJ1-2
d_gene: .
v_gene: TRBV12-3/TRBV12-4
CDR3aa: CASAGGAGYTF
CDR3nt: TGTGCCAGCGCCGGAGGGGCGGGCTACACCTTC

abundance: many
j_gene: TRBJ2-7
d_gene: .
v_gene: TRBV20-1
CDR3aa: CSAQRWQGLIEQYF
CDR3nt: TGCAGTGCTCAGAGGTGGCAGGGCCTCATCGAGCAGTACTTC

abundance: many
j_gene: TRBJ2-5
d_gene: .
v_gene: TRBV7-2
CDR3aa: CASSLAPRETQYF
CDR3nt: TGTGCCAGCAGCTTAGCGCCTAGGGAGACCCAGTACTTC

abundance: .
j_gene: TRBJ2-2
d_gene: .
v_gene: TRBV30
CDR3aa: CAWSLVMGAGELFF
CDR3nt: TGTGCCTGGAGTCTCGTTATGGGGGCCGGGGAGCTGTTTTTT

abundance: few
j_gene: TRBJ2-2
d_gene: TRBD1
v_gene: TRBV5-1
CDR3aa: CASSLTGTANTGELFF
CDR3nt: TGCGCCAGCAGCTTAACCGGGACAGCGAACACCGGGGAGCTGTTTTTT

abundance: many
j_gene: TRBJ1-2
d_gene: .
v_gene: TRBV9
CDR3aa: CASSVEVHPNYGYTF
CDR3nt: TGTGCCAGCAGCGTAGAGGTGCATCCTAACTATGGCTACACCTTC

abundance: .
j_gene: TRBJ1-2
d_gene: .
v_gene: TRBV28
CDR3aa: CASSPRTVAVVGYTF
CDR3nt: TGTGCCAGCAGCCCCCGGACAGTAGCGGTCGTTGGCTACACCTTC

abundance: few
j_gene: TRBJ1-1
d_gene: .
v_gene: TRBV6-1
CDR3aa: CASSSPLNRNTEAFF
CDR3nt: TGTGCCAGCAGCTCGCCACTGAACCGGAACACTGAAGCTTTCTTT

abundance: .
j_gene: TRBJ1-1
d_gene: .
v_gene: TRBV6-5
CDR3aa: CASSYLGFDPTNTEAFF
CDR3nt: TGTGCCAGCAGTTACTTGGGTTTCGACCCTACCAACACTGAAGCTTTCTTT